The 15 T cell receptor beta chains below all came from one sample that was sequenced in a study of CXCR3-negative and CXCR3-positive naive CD8 T cells. It was by 5' RACE with UMI labels that the TRB cDNA libraries were prepared. TCRdb reanalyzed the 5' RACE reads, giving one entry per CDR3 protein sequence and no DNA. This sample contains tens of thousands of distinct CDR3 sequences. What was sequenced was naive CXCR3- CD8+ T cells from blood. Subset noted: CD45RO-CCR7+CD27+CD95- naive CD8+ T cells lacking CXCR3 (TNR3-). The receptors come from a human donor in good health. Some clones in this sample may be carry-over from other donors' samples.

Its frequency marks this clonotype as medium-sized. The chain joins TRBV5-6 to TRBJ2-7. From germline, CDR1 is SGHDT and CDR2 YYEEEE. This CDR3 spans 11 amino acids. Here the CDR3 reads CASSDSYEQYF.

The chain employs TRBV29-1 and TRBJ2-3; TCRdb's assignment of TRBD2 cannot be checked, as there is no DNA. Germline-derived CDR1 and CDR2 are SQVTM and ANQGSEA. The length of the CDR3 is 16 residues. This chain's CDR3 is CSVEAGLADLTDTQYF.

The rearrangement links TRBV7-9 to TRBJ2-1; absent DNA, TCRdb's TRBD1 call cannot be checked. Germline CDR1 is SEHNR and CDR2 is FQNEAQ (reference sequence). The CDR3 extends over 13 amino acids. CDR3 protein: CASSSPDGNEQFF.

The rearrangement uses TRBV29-1 and TRBJ2-3; TCRdb's D call, TRBD2, is unchecked because there is no DNA. The germline V gene has CDR1 SQVTM and CDR2 ANQGSEA. There are 15 residues in the CDR3. CDR3 sequence reads: CSVDDTSVRTDTQYF.

V is TRBV11-2 and J is TRBJ2-1; lacking DNA, the TRBD1 call made by TCRdb goes unchecked. Germline CDR1 reads SGHAT; CDR2 reads FQNNGV. This CDR3 has 16 amino acids. The CDR3 region is CASSRTGTNSYNEQFF.

The chain is built from TRBV5-6 and TRBJ2-7; TCRdb picks TRBD1, but there is no DNA to check that call. The CDR3 is 15 amino acids. Germline CDR1 SGHDT, CDR2 YYEEEE. This CDR3 is CASSLEGGGRNEQYF.

J is TRBJ2-2 and V is TRBV7-2. CDR1 is SGHTA, CDR2 FQGNSA, per germline. The CDR3 length is 14 residues. CDR3 protein: CASSLAARPGELFF. The whole variable domain, remainder taken from reference TRBV7-2 and TRBJ2-2, is GAGVSQSPSNKVTEKGKDVELRCDPISGHTALYWYRQSLGQGLEFLIYFQGNSAPDKSGLPSDRFSAERTGGSVSTLTIQRTQQEDSAVYLCASSLAARPGELFFGEGSRLTVL.

The chain joins TRBV11-2 to TRBJ2-1; there is no DNA to check the TCRdb D call of TRBD2. There are 14 residues in the CDR3. Germline V gives CDR1 SGHAT, CDR2 FQNNGV. CDR3 residues: CASSPRDSPPVQFF.

This chain links TRBV6-2 or TRBV6-3 with TRBJ2-1. Germline CDR1 reads MNHEY; CDR2 reads SVGEGT. The CDR3 loop spans 14 amino acids. CDR3 region: CASSYYGPDNEQFF.

The rearrangement links TRBV15 to TRBJ2-3; TCRdb names TRBD1, which stays unverified in the absence of DNA. CDR1 is LNHNV, CDR2 YYDKDF, per germline (reference sequence). The CDR3 extends over 14 amino acids. CDR3 residues: CATSRFEGEDTQYF.

CDR3 amino acids: CASAPASYEQYF. The chain is built from TRBV27 and TRBJ2-7; the D call from TCRdb, TRBD1, cannot be confirmed without DNA. Germline V CDR1 and CDR2: MNHEY, SMNVEV (reference sequence). CDR3 length equals 12 residues.

V is TRBV27 and J is TRBJ2-1; TCRdb's D call, TRBD1, is unchecked because there is no DNA. CDR3 length equals 16 residues. The germline V gene has CDR1 MNHEY and CDR2 SMNVEV (reference sequence). The CDR3: CASSLSPGSLYNEQFF.

CDR3: CASSQNAPSGLDTQYF. The chain is built from TRBV14 and TRBJ2-3; TCRdb gives TRBD1 as the D gene, but with no DNA this cannot be confirmed. From germline, CDR1 is SGHDN and CDR2 FVKESK. CDR3 length equals 16 residues.

This chain uses TRBV29-1 with TRBJ1-1; with no DNA, the TCRdb D assignment of TRBD1 cannot be verified. Germline CDR1 SQVTM, CDR2 ANQGSEA. The CDR3 is made up of 13 amino acids. The CDR3 is CSVRDDLSTEAFF. The full variable domain, completed using reference TRBV29-1 and TRBJ1-1, is SAVISQKPSRDICQRGTSLTIQCQVDSQVTMMFWYRQQPGQSLTLIATANQGSEATYESGFVIDKFPISRPNLTFSTLTVSNMSPEDSSIYLCSVRDDLSTEAFFGQGTRLTVV.

CDR3 residues: CASSSPLQTANTEAFF. The V and J genes are TRBV28 and TRBJ1-1; TCRdb names TRBD1, which stays unverified in the absence of DNA. This CDR3 spans 16 amino acids. CDR1 MDHEN and CDR2 SYDVKM come from the germline V gene. The variable domain in full, completed from reference TRBV28 and TRBJ1-1, reads DVKVTQSSRYLVKRTGEKVFLECVQDMDHENMFWYRQDPGLGLRLIYFSYDVKMKEKGDIPEGYSVSREKKERFSLILESASTNQTSMYLCASSSPLQTANTEAFFGQGTRLTVV.